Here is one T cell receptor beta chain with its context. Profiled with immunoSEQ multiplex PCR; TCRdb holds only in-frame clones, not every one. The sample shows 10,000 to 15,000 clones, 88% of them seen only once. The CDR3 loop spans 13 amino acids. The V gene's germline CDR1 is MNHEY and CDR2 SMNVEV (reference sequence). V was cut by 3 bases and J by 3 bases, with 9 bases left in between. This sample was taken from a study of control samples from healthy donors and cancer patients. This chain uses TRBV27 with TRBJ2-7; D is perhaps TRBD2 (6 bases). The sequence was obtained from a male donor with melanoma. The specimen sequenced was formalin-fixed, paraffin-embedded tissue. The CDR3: CASSFAGGYEQYV. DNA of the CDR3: TGTGCCAGCAGTTTCGCCGGGGGCTACGAGCAGTACGTC.